This T cell receptor beta chain emerged from a study of CD8+ T cells in alopecia areata. Findings of the study overall: Although TCR sharing was seen in mice, sharing across patients was less clear, possibly for HLA-related reasons.

About this clone: The antigen is undetermined.

Sequencing templates came from extracted RNA that was reverse transcribed into cDNA. The method was immunoSEQ multiplex PCR; TCRdb's version includes in-frame clones alone and lacks a portion of them. This sample has about 120,000 clones; 30% to 40% occur once, and the top ten carry approximately 3.1%. The trim removed 4 bases at V and 5 bases at J, leaving 3 bases unmatched. The CDR3 consists of 15 residues. Germline CDR1 SEHNR, CDR2 FQNEAQ (reference sequence). Peripheral blood samples and lesional scalp punch biopsies were obtained from alopecia areata patients. Separation by sorting yielded CD4+ and CD8+ T cells from PBMCs.

The chain couples TRBV7-9 to TRBJ2-1, with 12 bases fitting TRBD1. The TCR comes from a human donor with alopecia areata. Material: CD4+ T cells sorted from blood. This CDR3 is CASSYGTGGNNEQFF. CDR3 DNA sequence: TGTGCCAGCAGCTACGGGACAGGGGGCAACAATGAGCAGTTCTTC.